This T cell receptor (beta chain) was sequenced in a study of shared clonotypes between healthy human individuals. Study at large: The study enrolled a couple of women and three men aged 18 to 49.

CD4+ cell separation produced CD45RA+ naive and CD45RA-negative memory subsets. Germline V gene lookup returns CDR1 MDHEN and CDR2 SYDVKM. V was trimmed by 2 bases and J by 2 bases, leaving 4 bases between them. The CDR3 extends over 12 amino acids. The study, taken as a whole, reports: Across subsets, estimated richness was generally greater for naive than for memory populations.

Turning to this clone: The antigen remains unidentified. The identical CDR3 is also encoded by other nucleotide sequences in the sample.

Sequenced by immunoSEQ multiplex PCR; TCRdb stores in-frame clones only, minus some. This sample has approximately 1,500,000 clones, with roughly 96% found just once. This chain uses TRBV28 with TRBJ2-7; no firm D call. Sequenced material: naive CD4+ T cells sorted from blood. Subset defined: CD45RA+ positively selected. This TCR came from a man under 40 in good health. CDR3 in amino acids: CASSLTTYEQYF. For the CDR3, the DNA is TGTGCCAGCAGTTTAACGACCTACGAGCAGTACTTC. Full variable domain (rest looked up from reference TRBV28 and TRBJ2-7): DVKVTQSSRYLVKRTGEKVFLECVQDMDHENMFWYRQDPGLGLRLIYFSYDVKMKEKGDIPEGYSVSREKKERFSLILESASTNQTSMYLCASSLTTYEQYFGPGTRLTVT.